This TCR beta chain was observed in a study of T-cell memory formation after mild COVID-19. Study-level findings and limits: CM and EM subsets held most contracting CD4+ clones; EMRA held CD8+ ones. Among clones contracting day 15 to 85, CD4/CD8 was balanced, whereas later expanders leaned CD4+. Memory sampled before infection contained some responding clones, suggesting cross-reactive memory joined.

As regards this clonotype: Its target is not known.

Amplification by 5'RACE using constant-segment primers produced TCR alpha and TCR beta cDNA libraries that carried sample barcodes and UMIs. MiXCR, run by TCRdb on the 5' RACE reads, gives a single entry per CDR3 protein. The table lists around 370,000 distinct CDR3 sequences, around 21% of them singletons. The CDR3 extends over 12 amino acids. Per germline, CDR1 GTSNPN and CDR2 SVGIG (reference sequence). V shed 0 bases and J shed 2 bases, with 2 bases lying between them. The material sequenced was PBMCs or a T cell subset sorted from them (not recorded which). The TCR was taken from an adult woman who had mild COVID-19 (a few samples of this study predate the infection). Cell type and time point are not known. V and J are TRBV30 and TRBJ1-3, with D unresolved. The CDR3 loop reads CAWSVTGNTIYF. In DNA form, the CDR3 reads TGTGCCTGGAGTGTAACTGGAAACACCATATATTTT.